A selection of T cell receptor beta chains follows, all from one sample in a study of beta chain features in type 1 diabetes. The repertoire was sequenced with immunoSEQ multiplex PCR; TCRdb's copy has only in-frame clones and lacks some. This table has about 620,000 clones, less than 20% appearing once. Sequencing was performed on naive CD4+ T cells from blood. These receptors all come from a man in his late teens or twenties in good health. The CDR3 runs from the conserved cysteine through the conserved F or W. The D gene is left open where the match is weak. Size is stated for part of the rows, as once, few or many counts, or as a class when the clone is expanded.

TRBJ1-5,TRBV7-2,few,.,TGTGCCAGCAGCTTAGATGGGGCCGGAAATCAGCCCCAGCATTTT,CASSLDGAGNQPQHF
TRBJ1-3,TRBV4-3,few,TRBD1,TGCGCCAGCAGCCAAGAACAGGGGACTCGAAACACCATATATTTT,CASSQEQGTRNTIYF
TRBJ2-3,TRBV6-5,.,TRBD2,TGTGCCAGCAGTTACAACGGACTAGCAGTAGATACGCAGTATTTT,CASSYNGLAVDTQYF
TRBJ2-7,TRBV15,.,TRBD2,TGTGCCACCAGCAGAGCGGGGGCTAGCGGGAGGTACGAGCAGTACTTC,CATSRAGASGRYEQYF
TRBJ2-5,TRBV5-1,few,.,TGCGCCAGCAGCTTGCGACGGGAGACCCAGTACTTC,CASSLRRETQYF
TRBJ2-2,TRBV6-1,few,TRBD1,TGTGCCAGCAGACAACAGGGGACGAGCACCGGGGAGCTGTTTTTT,CASRQQGTSTGELFF
TRBJ1-1,TRBV29-1,.,.,TGCAGCGTTGAAGGTGCTTGGACGGGCACTGAAGCTTTCTTT,CSVEGAWTGTEAFF
TRBJ1-2,TRBV19,.,.,TGTGCCAGTAGTATTCTGACAGATTCCTATGGCTACACCTTC,CASSILTDSYGYTF
TRBJ2-3,TRBV5-4,few,.,TGTGCCAGCAGCTTGGGTAGCGGCACAGATACGCAGTATTTT,CASSLGSGTDTQYF
TRBJ2-7,TRBV5-1,few,.,TGCGCCAGCTCTCCGGGACGACCATACGAGCAGTACTTC,CASSPGRPYEQYF
TRBJ1-2,TRBV28,.,.,TGTGCCAGCGGACCCCACAGGGAGCGCTACACCTTC,CASGPHRERYTF
TRBJ1-5,TRBV15,.,.,TGTGCCACCAGCAGAGATCCGGGACTGACAGGGCCCCAGCATTTT,CATSRDPGLTGPQHF
TRBJ2-2,TRBV4-2,few,.,TGTGCCAGCAGCCAAGTCGGCCAGGGGTACGGGGAGCTGTTTTTT,CASSQVGQGYGELFF
TRBJ2-7,TRBV18,few,TRBD1,TGTGCCAGCTCGACAGGGGTGGGCTCCTACGAGCAGTACTTC,CASSTGVGSYEQYF
TRBJ2-7,TRBV28,few,.,TGTGCCAGCAGCACTCTTGGGCTTTCCTACGAGCAGTACTTC,CASSTLGLSYEQYF
TRBJ1-2,TRBV30,.,.,TGTGCCTGGAGTGTTTTGCGTTCGGCAATTAGGTTAGCTAACTATGGCTACACCTTC,CAWSVLRSAIRLANYGYTF
TRBJ1-2,TRBV30,few,.,TGTGCCTGGAGTGTACGGGGGCATCTCACAACCAACAACTATGGCTACACCTTC,CAWSVRGHLTTNNYGYTF
TRBJ2-7,TRBV2,.,TRBD2,TGTGCCAGCAGCCTCTCGTGGGGGGGTGAGCAGTACTTC,CASSLSWGGEQYF
TRBJ2-5,TRBV7-2,few,TRBD2,TGTGCCAGCAGCCGGACTAGCGGGAGGAGAGAGACCCAGTACTTC,CASSRTSGRRETQYF
TRBJ2-7,TRBV6-1,.,TRBD1,TGTGCCAGCAGTGCAGGCCGGGGACAGACCTACGAGCAGTACTTC,CASSAGRGQTYEQYF
TRBJ2-1,TRBV5-4,.,TRBD1,TGTGCCAGCAGCCTACAGGACAGGGAGCAGTTCTTC,CASSLQDREQFF
TRBJ2-1,TRBV28,few,TRBD2,TGTGCCAGCACGGGACTAGCGGGATCCAATGAGCAGTTCTTC,CASTGLAGSNEQFF
TRBJ1-1,TRBV2,.,TRBD1,TGTGCCAGCAGGGTGAATACAGGGGGACGTGGTACTGAAGCTTTCTTT,CASRVNTGGRGTEAFF
TRBJ2-4,TRBV6-5,.,.,TGTGCCAGCAGTCCACCCTTCCAGGACATTCAGTACTTC,CASSPPFQDIQYF
TRBJ2-1,TRBV7-3,.,.,TGTGCCAGCAGCTTAGTAAGGGGTGCCTACAATGAGCAGTTCTTC,CASSLVRGAYNEQFF
TRBJ2-1,TRBV19,.,TRBD2,TGTGCCAGTAGGGAACTAGCGGGGAGCTCCTACAATGAGCAGTTCTTC,CASRELAGSSYNEQFF
TRBJ1-5,TRBV19,.,TRBD1,TGTGCCAGTATTCGGAGGACAGGGGATAATCAGCCCCAGCATTTT,CASIRRTGDNQPQHF
TRBJ2-7,TRBV18,.,TRBD1,TGTGCCAGCTCACCACCAAGTAAAGCGTCCCAGGGGGCCAATTCCTACGAGCAGTACTTC,CASSPPSKASQGANSYEQYF
TRBJ1-6,TRBV7-2,few,.,TGTGCCAGCAGCCCGGGGGGTAATTCACCCCTCCACTTT,CASSPGGNSPLHF
TRBJ2-2,TRBV28,.,TRBD1,TGTGCCATCCGCGACAGGGGGTATGTCGGGGAGCTGTTTTTT,CAIRDRGYVGELFF
TRBJ2-7,TRBV10-2,.,TRBD1,TGCGCCAGCAGTGGCCAGAGGACAGGACTCGACGAGCAGTACTTC,CASSGQRTGLDEQYF